Sequencing of this TCR beta chain was carried out in a study of CD8+ T cells in alopecia areata. Extracted RNA was reverse transcribed, and the resulting cDNA served as sequencing template. Libraries were prepared by immunoSEQ multiplex PCR; TCRdb keeps only in-frame clonotypes and omits some of them. The sample includes some 130,000 clones, 49% of them seen just once. The V gene's germline CDR1 is SGHRS and CDR2 YFSETQ. Trimming pared 3 bases from V and 3 bases from J, leaving 10 bases between. There are 15 residues in the CDR3. The receptor comes from a human donor with alopecia areata. The V and J genes are TRBV5-1 and TRBJ2-6; D not resolved. Sequencing used CD8+ T cells sorted from blood, obtained at week 0. CDR3 nucleotide sequence: TGCGCCAGCAGCTCCGGGTCTAATGGGGCCAACGTCCTGACTTTC. This codes for CASSSGSNGANVLTF.